This TCR beta chain came from a study of T cells in localized non-small cell lung cancer. Notes on the study in general: Elevated blood T cell density was associated with longer overall survival. Detection in adjacent lung was observed for a median around 59 of the top 100 tumor clones. Uninvolved adjacent lung showed peak T cell clonality, exceeding tumor. As only one tumor region underwent sequencing, heterogeneity remains possible.

This clone was found a few times. Its antigen is currently unknown. Clones were sequenced by immunoSEQ multiplex PCR, and TCRdb holds only the in-frame ones, with some missing. The table has about 1,500 clones, 26% seen once. In germline, CDR1 is SGDLS, CDR2 YYNGEE. The ends were cut back, 6 bases at V and 7 bases at J, with 19 bases in the middle. The CDR3 is 15 amino acids. The sequence came from a woman aged 40-69 years with stage II lung adenocarcinoma. Specimen: lung tumor tissue, collected before any cancer treatment. The rearrangement joins TRBV9 to TRBJ1-4; D is uncertain. The chain's CDR3 is CASIGLQTTREKLFF. CDR3 DNA sequence: TGTGCCAGCATAGGACTTCAAACAACCCGTGAAAAACTGTTTTTT.